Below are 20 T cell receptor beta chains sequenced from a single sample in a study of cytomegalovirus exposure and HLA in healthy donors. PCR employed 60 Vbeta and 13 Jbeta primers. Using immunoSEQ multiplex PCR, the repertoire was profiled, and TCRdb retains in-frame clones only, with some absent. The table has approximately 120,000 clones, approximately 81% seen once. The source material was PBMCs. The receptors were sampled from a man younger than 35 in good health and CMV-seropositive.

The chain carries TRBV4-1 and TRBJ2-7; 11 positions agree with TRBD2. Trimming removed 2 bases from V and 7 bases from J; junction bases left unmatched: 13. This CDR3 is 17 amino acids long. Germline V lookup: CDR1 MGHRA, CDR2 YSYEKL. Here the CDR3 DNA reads TGCGCCAGCAGCCAAAATCCGACTAGCGGGGAAGGGTGGGAGCAGTACTTC. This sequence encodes CASSQNPTSGEGWEQYF.

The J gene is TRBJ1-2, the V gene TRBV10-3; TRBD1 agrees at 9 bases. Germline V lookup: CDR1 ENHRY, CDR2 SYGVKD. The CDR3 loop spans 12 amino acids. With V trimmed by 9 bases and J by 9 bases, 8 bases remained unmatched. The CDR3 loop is CAISGTGNRYTF. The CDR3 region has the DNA TGTGCCATAAGCGGGACAGGGAATCGCTACACCTTC.

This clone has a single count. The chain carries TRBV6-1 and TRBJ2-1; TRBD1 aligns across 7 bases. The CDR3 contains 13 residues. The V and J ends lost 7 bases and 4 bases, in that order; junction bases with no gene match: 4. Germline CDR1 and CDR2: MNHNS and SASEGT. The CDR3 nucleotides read TGTGCCAGCATTCGGGACAGTTACAATGAGCAGTTCTTC. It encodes CASIRDSYNEQFF.

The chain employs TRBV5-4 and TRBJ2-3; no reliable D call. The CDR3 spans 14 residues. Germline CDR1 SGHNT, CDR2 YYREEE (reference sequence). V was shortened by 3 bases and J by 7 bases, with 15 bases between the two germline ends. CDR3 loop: CASSWVPSENTQYF. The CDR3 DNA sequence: TGTGCCAGCAGCTGGGTACCGAGCGAGAATACGCAGTATTTT.

The CDR3 nucleotides read TGCGCCAGCAGCCAAGATCCGGGCTCCTACAATGAGCAGTTCTTC. The encoded protein is CASSQDPGSYNEQFF. The rearrangement uses TRBV4-3 and TRBJ2-1; D uncertain. CDR1 and CDR2 (germline): LGHNA, YSLEER. The CDR3 contains 15 residues. V lost 0 bases and J 0 bases, leaving 6 bases between the germline ends.

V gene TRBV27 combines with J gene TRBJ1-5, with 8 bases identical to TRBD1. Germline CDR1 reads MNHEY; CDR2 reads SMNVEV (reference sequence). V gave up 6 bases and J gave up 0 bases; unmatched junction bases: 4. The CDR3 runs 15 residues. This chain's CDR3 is CASRMDRASNQPQHF. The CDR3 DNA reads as TGTGCCAGCAGGATGGACAGGGCTAGCAATCAGCCCCAGCATTTT.

This CDR3 reads CASIYLLESTEAFF. CDR3 DNA sequence: TGTGCCAGCATTTACTTGTTAGAGAGCACTGAAGCTTTCTTT. The genes are TRBV2 and TRBJ1-1, with D unresolved. The CDR3 spans 14 residues. Germline V gene lookup returns CDR1 SNHLY and CDR2 FYNNEI. V was trimmed by 7 bases and J by 4 bases, leaving 16 bases between them.

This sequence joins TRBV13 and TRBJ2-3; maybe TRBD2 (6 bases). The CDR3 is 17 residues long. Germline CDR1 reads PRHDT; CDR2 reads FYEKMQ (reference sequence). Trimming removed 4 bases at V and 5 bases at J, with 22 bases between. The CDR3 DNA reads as TGTGCCAGCAGCTCAGCGGCGGGGAGTTGGGCGGAAGATACGCAGTATTTT. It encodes CASSSAAGSWAEDTQYF. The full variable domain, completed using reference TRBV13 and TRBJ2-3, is AAGVIQSPRHLIKEKRETATLKCYPIPRHDTVYWYQQGPGQDPQFLISFYEKMQSDKGSIPDRFSAQQFSDYHSELNMSSLELGDSALYFCASSSAAGSWAEDTQYFGPGTRLTVL.

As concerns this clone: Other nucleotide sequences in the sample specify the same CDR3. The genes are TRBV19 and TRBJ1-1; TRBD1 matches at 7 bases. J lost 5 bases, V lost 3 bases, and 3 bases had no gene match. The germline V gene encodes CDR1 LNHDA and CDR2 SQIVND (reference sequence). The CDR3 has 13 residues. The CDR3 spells CASSINRGTEAFF. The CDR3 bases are TGTGCCAGTAGTATTAACAGGGGTACTGAAGCTTTCTTT.

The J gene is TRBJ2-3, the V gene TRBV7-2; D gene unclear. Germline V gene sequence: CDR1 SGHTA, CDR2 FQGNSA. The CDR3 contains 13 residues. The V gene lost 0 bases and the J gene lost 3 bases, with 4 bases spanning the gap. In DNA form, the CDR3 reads TGTGCCAGCAGCTTAGCCAGGACAGATACGCAGTATTTT. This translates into CASSLARTDTQYF.

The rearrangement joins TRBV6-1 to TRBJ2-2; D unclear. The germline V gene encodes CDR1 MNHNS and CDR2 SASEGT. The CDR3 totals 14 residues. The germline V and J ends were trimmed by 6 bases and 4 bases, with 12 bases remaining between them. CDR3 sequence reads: CASSSAPGTGELFF. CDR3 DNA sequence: TGTGCCAGCAGCTCTGCCCCAGGCACCGGGGAGCTGTTTTTT.

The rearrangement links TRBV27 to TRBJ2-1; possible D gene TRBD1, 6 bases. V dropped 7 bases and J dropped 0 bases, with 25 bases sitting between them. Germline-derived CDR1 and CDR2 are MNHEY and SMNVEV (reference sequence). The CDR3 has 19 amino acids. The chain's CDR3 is CASIPFRGVSESSYNEQFF. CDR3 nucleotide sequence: TGTGCCAGCATCCCATTCAGGGGCGTTTCTGAAAGCTCCTACAATGAGCAGTTCTTC.

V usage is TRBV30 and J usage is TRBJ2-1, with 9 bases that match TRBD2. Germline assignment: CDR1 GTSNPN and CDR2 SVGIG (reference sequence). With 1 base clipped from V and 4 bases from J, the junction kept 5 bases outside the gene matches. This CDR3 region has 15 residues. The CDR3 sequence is CAWSAPSGKYNEQFF. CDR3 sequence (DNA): TGTGCCTGGAGTGCCCCTAGCGGGAAATACAATGAGCAGTTCTTC. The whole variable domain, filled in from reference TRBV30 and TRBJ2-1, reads SQTIHQWPATLVQPVGSPLSLECTVEGTSNPNLYWYRQAAGRGLQLLFYSVGIGQISSEVPQNLSASRPQDRQFILSSKKLLLSDSGFYLCAWSAPSGKYNEQFFGPGTRLTVL.

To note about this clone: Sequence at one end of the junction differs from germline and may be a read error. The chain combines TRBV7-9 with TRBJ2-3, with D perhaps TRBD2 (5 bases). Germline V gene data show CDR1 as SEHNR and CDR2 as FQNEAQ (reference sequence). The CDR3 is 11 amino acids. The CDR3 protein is CASSLNVGVDF. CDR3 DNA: TGTGCCAGCAGCTTAAATGTCGGGGTTGATTTT.

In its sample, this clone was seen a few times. CDR3 residues: CASSQEQGGFYEQYF. CDR3 DNA: TGCGCCAGCAGCCAAGAACAGGGGGGCTTCTACGAGCAGTACTTC. The rearrangement joins TRBV4-1 to TRBJ2-7; 8 bases align to TRBD1. Germline assignment: CDR1 MGHRA and CDR2 YSYEKL. The CDR3 contains 15 residues. After removal of 0 bases from V and 3 bases from J, the junction contained 4 bases not matched to a gene.

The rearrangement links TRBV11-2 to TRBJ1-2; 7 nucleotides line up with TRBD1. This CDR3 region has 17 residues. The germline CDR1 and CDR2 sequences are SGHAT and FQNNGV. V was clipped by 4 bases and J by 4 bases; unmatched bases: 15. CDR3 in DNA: TGTGCCAGCAGCTACCCCTCCTACAGGGGTAGGGGCTATGGCTACACCTTC. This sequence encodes CASSYPSYRGRGYGYTF.

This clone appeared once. CDR3 sequence reads: CASSQAHPYVAGGMYRETQYF. The CDR3 DNA is TGCGCCAGCAGCCAAGCTCATCCCTACGTGGCGGGGGGGATGTATCGGGAGACCCAGTACTTC. The J gene is TRBJ2-5, the V gene TRBV4-3, with 9 bases matching TRBD2. CDR3 size: 21 residues. Trimming removed 1 base from V and 5 bases from J; junction bases left unmatched: 23. Germline loops: CDR1 LGHNA, CDR2 YSLEER.

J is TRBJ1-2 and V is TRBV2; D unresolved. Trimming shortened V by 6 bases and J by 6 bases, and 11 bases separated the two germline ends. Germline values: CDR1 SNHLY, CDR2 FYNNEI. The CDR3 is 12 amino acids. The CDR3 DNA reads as TGTGCCAGCAGCCTTAGTCAACATGGCTACACCTTC. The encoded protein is CASSLSQHGYTF.

CDR3: CASSLLTGTGGYGYTF. The CDR3 DNA reads TGTGCCAGCAGCTTATTAACCGGGACAGGGGGCTATGGCTACACCTTC. The chain is built from TRBV7-2 and TRBJ1-2, with TRBD1 identical over 11 bases. The CDR3 has 16 amino acids. V shed 2 bases and J 4 bases; nucleotides not matched to a gene: 6. CDR1 and CDR2 (germline): SGHTA, FQGNSA.

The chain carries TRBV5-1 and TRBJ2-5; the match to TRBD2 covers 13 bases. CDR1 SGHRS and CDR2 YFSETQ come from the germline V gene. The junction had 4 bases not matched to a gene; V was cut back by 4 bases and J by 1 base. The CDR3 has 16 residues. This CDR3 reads CASSPRTSGGQETQYF. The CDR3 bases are TGCGCCAGCAGCCCCCGGACTAGCGGGGGCCAAGAGACCCAGTACTTC. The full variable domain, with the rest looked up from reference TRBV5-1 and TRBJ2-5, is KAGVTQTPRYLIKTRGQQVTLSCSPISGHRSVSWYQQTPGQGLQFLFEYFSETQRNKGNFPGRFSGRQFSNSRSEMNVSTLELGDSALYLCASSPRTSGGQETQYFGPGTRLLVL.